These T cell receptor beta chains were read from a single sample in a study of control samples from healthy donors and cancer patients. The table came from immunoSEQ multiplex PCR; TCRdb's copy has only in-frame clones and leaves some out. The sample records 100,000 to 150,000 clones, roughly 92% being singletons. The sequenced sample was blood. Receptor source: a man aged 18 to 29 in good health. CDR3s include the opening cysteine and the closing phenylalanine or tryptophan. Each record gives: D gene, V gene, J gene, clone size, CDR3 protein, CDR3 DNA. A D gene is named only where the DNA matches it firmly. Not all rows give a size; the values are once, few, many and, for expanded clones, a class.

>.|TRBV6-5|TRBJ1-2|.
CASSSRGPYGYTF
TGTGCCAGCAGTTCTCGCGGTCCCTATGGCTACACCTTC
>TRBD2|TRBV6-6|TRBJ2-3|.
CASSYWDYADTQYF
TGTGCCAGCAGTTACTGGGACTATGCTGATACGCAGTATTTT
>TRBD1|TRBV7-3|TRBJ1-1|.
CASSLGQVHTEAFF
TGTGCCAGCAGCCTAGGACAGGTACACACTGAAGCTTTCTTT
>.|TRBV24-1|TRBJ2-3|.
CATSDPGAGTDTQYF
TGTGCCACCAGTGATCCGGGGGCCGGAACAGATACGCAGTATTTT
>TRBD1|TRBV7-3|TRBJ2-7|.
CASSSSPGTAYEQYF
TGTGCCAGCAGCTCCTCCCCCGGGACAGCCTACGAGCAGTACTTC
>TRBD1|TRBV7-9|TRBJ1-4|.
CASSASGTGEKLFF
TGTGCCAGCAGCGCATCCGGGACAGGGGAAAAACTGTTTTTT
>.|TRBV5-1|TRBJ2-6|.
CASSLDGQGSGANVLTF
TGCGCCAGCAGCTTGGACGGCCAGGGCTCTGGGGCCAACGTCCTGACTTTC
>.|TRBV9|TRBJ2-2|.
CASSVVHTGELFF
TGTGCCAGCAGCGTAGTGCACACCGGGGAGCTGTTTTTT
>.|TRBV19|TRBJ1-1|.
CASSIVGVHTEAFF
TGTGCCAGTAGTATAGTGGGGGTTCACACTGAAGCTTTCTTT
>.|TRBV28|TRBJ2-2|medium-sized
CASSKRGTGELFF
TGTGCCAGCAGTAAAAGGGGGACCGGGGAGCTGTTTTTT
>.|TRBV6-5|TRBJ2-7|.
CASRVTGASYEQYF
TGTGCCAGCAGAGTCACTGGCGCCTCCTACGAGCAGTACTTC
>.|TRBV4-2|TRBJ2-2|.
CASSQAHSGGRGTGELFF
TGTGCCAGCAGCCAAGCTCACAGTGGGGGCAGGGGAACCGGGGAGCTGTTTTTT
>.|TRBV5-4|TRBJ1-1|.
CASSTPGNLNTEAFF
TGTGCCAGCAGCACCCCCGGAAATCTGAACACTGAAGCTTTCTTT
>TRBD1|TRBV30|TRBJ1-5|.
CAWSQGEGNQPQHF
TGTGCCTGGAGCCAGGGGGAAGGCAATCAGCCCCAGCATTTT
>.|TRBV6-1|TRBJ1-6|few
CASSGKQGTNNSPLHF
TGTGCCAGCAGTGGGAAACAGGGAACTAATAATTCACCCCTCCACTTT
>.|TRBV21-1|TRBJ1-2|.
CASSKGSETNYGYTF
TGTGCCAGCAGCAAAGGGTCGGAAACTAACTATGGCTACACCTTC
>.|TRBV6-5|TRBJ1-2|.
CASSYRSKGYGYTF
TGTGCCAGCAGTTACCGGTCGAAGGGCTATGGCTACACCTTC
>TRBD2|TRBV5-1|TRBJ2-5|.
CASSLGLAGEETQYF
TGCGCCAGCAGCTTGGGGCTAGCGGGAGAAGAGACCCAGTACTTC
>.|TRBV5-4|TRBJ2-5|.
CASSREETQYF
TGTGCCAGCAGTAGAGAAGAGACCCAGTACTTC
>.|TRBV18|TRBJ1-2|once
CASSRQPDPYGYTF
TGTGCCAGCTCACGACAGCCGGATCCCTATGGCTACACCTTC
>TRBD1|TRBV5-1|TRBJ1-1|.
CASNRGPPGNTEAFF
TGCGCCAGCAACAGGGGTCCGCCCGGGAACACTGAAGCTTTCTTT
>TRBD2|TRBV11-2|TRBJ2-1|.
CASSPGLAAYNEQFF
TGTGCCAGCAGCCCCGGACTAGCTGCCTACAATGAGCAGTTCTTC
>TRBD1|TRBV7-9|TRBJ2-1|.
CASSLPPNRDRGAYNEQFF
TGTGCCAGCAGCTTACCCCCCAACCGGGACAGGGGAGCCTACAATGAGCAGTTCTTC
>.|TRBV9|TRBJ1-1|.
CASSGGQLNTEAFF
TGTGCCAGCAGCGGAGGACAGCTGAACACTGAAGCTTTCTTT
>.|TRBV27|TRBJ1-2|.
CASSLQTPGNWGYTF
TGTGCCAGCAGTTTGCAAACCCCAGGCAATTGGGGCTACACCTTC
>.|TRBV6-6|TRBJ1-1|.
CASSYSSGVTEAFF
TGTGCCAGCAGTTACTCGTCCGGGGTCACTGAAGCTTTCTTT
>TRBD1|TRBV11-2|TRBJ2-5|.
CASSSRQGPVWETQYF
TGTGCCAGCAGCTCGAGACAGGGGCCCGTTTGGGAGACCCAGTACTTC
>TRBD1|TRBV7-2|TRBJ2-5|.
CASSSDRGGTQYF
TGTGCCAGCAGCTCCGACAGGGGAGGGACCCAGTACTTC
>TRBD1|TRBV5-4|TRBJ1-1|.
CASGRQGMNTEAFF
TGTGCCAGCGGACGACAGGGGATGAACACTGAAGCTTTCTTT
>.|TRBV10-1|TRBJ2-3|.
CASSGSRVTDTQYF
TGCGCCAGCAGTGGATCGAGGGTGACAGATACGCAGTATTTT
>TRBD1|TRBV7-9|TRBJ2-3|.
CASRQGPSVDTQYF
TGTGCCAGCAGACAGGGGCCGAGCGTGGATACGCAGTATTTT
>.|TRBV27|TRBJ1-5|.
CASSSSGSNQPQHF
TGTGCCAGCAGTTCATCGGGAAGCAATCAGCCCCAGCATTTT
>TRBD1|TRBV25-1|TRBJ1-1|.
CASSSGQSQFAFF
TGTGCCAGCAGCTCGGGACAGTCCCAGTTCGCTTTCTTT
>.|TRBV27|TRBJ1-5|.
CASTPTGSNQPQHF
TGTGCCAGCACCCCGACAGGAAGCAATCAGCCCCAGCATTTT
>.|TRBV7-9|TRBJ2-2|.
CASSLLSRANTGELFF
TGTGCCAGCAGCTTACTTTCTAGGGCGAACACCGGGGAGCTGTTTTTT
>TRBD1|TRBV27|TRBJ2-1|.
CASSRDRSLRQFF
TGTGCCAGCAGTCGGGACAGGTCCTTACGGCAGTTCTTC
>.|TRBV5-1|TRBJ1-1|.
CASSLVQGSGEAFF
TGCGCCAGCAGCTTGGTGCAGGGGTCAGGTGAAGCTTTCTTT
>.|TRBV19|TRBJ1-6|.
CASSWGSYNSPLHF
TGTGCCAGTAGTTGGGGCTCCTATAATTCACCCCTCCACTTT
>.|TRBV11-3|TRBJ2-1|.
CASSASPPGLDYNEQFF
TGTGCCAGCAGCGCCAGCCCCCCGGGACTGGATTACAATGAGCAGTTCTTC
>.|TRBV6-5|TRBJ2-7|.
CASSTSLGEQYF
TGTGCCAGCAGTACCTCTCTCGGGGAGCAGTACTTC
>.|TRBV15|TRBJ2-5|.
CATSRFQETQYF
TGTGCCACCAGCAGATTCCAGGAGACCCAGTACTTC
>TRBD1|TRBV7-9|TRBJ2-2|.
CASLGDRVSFRTDTGELFF
TGTGCCAGCTTAGGGGACAGGGTGAGCTTTAGGACCGACACCGGGGAGCTGTTTTTT
>TRBD1|TRBV7-2|TRBJ2-5|.
CASTPRGLQETQYF
TGTGCCAGCACCCCCAGGGGGCTCCAGGAGACCCAGTACTTC
>TRBD1|TRBV25-1|TRBJ1-4|.
CASSDSTGTGDEKLFF
TGTGCCAGCAGTGACTCTACCGGGACAGGGGATGAAAAACTGTTTTTT
>.|TRBV15|TRBJ2-6|.
CATSRDSGWGSLSGANVLTF
TGTGCCACCAGCAGAGATAGTGGTTGGGGCAGTCTGTCCGGGGCCAACGTCCTGACTTTC
>.|TRBV19|TRBJ2-3|.
CASSPLGSLPDTQYF
TGTGCCAGTAGTCCTCTTGGGTCCCTGCCAGATACGCAGTATTTT
>.|TRBV5-1|TRBJ1-4|.
CASSSPPGGTNEKLFF
TGCGCCAGCAGCTCACCCCCTGGGGGAACTAATGAAAAACTGTTTTTT
>.|TRBV29-1|TRBJ2-3|.
CSVVGDSGGTDTQYF
TGCAGCGTTGTGGGGGACAGTGGAGGGACAGATACGCAGTATTTT
>.|TRBV5-1|TRBJ1-2|.
CASSPRGGPLGGYTF
TGCGCCAGCAGCCCCCGGGGGGGACCTCTTGGGGGCTACACCTTC
>TRBD2|TRBV30|TRBJ2-2|.
CAWSRASGHTGELFF
TGTGCCTGGAGTAGGGCTAGCGGACACACCGGGGAGCTGTTTTTT
>.|TRBV2|TRBJ1-1|once
CASSDPLGWNTEAFF
TGTGCCAGCAGTGACCCCTTAGGATGGAACACTGAAGCTTTCTTT
>.|TRBV7-9|TRBJ2-3|.
CASSLPGTDTQYF
TGTGCCAGCAGCTTACCGGGCACAGATACGCAGTATTTT
>.|TRBV2|TRBJ2-7|.
CASREDSYEQYF
TGTGCCAGCAGGGAGGACTCCTACGAGCAGTACTTC
>.|TRBV18|TRBJ1-6|.
CASGTYNSPLHF
TGTGCCAGCGGGACCTATAATTCACCCCTCCACTTT
>.|TRBV7-3|TRBJ1-6|few
CASSLTPGSPLHF
TGTGCCAGCAGCTTAACTCCGGGCTCACCCCTCCACTTT
>.|TRBV6-5|TRBJ1-1|.
CASSSRGGQNTEAFF
TGTGCCAGCAGTAGTCGGGGGGGGCAGAACACTGAAGCTTTCTTT
>TRBD1|TRBV4-2|TRBJ1-2|.
CASSQDEPGTGNYGHTF
TGTGCCAGCAGCCAAGATGAGCCGGGGACAGGAAACTATGGCCACACCTTC
>.|TRBV6-6|TRBJ1-2|.
CASTTRHNYGYTF
TGTGCCAGCACCACAAGGCATAACTATGGCTACACCTTC
>.|TRBV7-2|TRBJ1-5|.
CASSFRDNQPQHF
TGTGCCAGCAGCTTTCGGGACAATCAGCCCCAGCATTTT